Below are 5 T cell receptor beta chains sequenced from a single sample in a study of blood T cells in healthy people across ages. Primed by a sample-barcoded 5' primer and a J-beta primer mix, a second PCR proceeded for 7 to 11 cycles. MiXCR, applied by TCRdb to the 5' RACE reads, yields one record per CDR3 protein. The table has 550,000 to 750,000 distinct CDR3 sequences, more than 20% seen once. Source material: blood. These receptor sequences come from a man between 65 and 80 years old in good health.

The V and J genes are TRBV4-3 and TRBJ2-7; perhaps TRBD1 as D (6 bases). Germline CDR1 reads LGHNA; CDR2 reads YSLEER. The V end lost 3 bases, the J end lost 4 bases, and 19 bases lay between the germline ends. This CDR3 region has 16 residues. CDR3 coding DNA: TGCGCCAGCAGCCACCCTGCCGGGACAAAGGTTTACGAGCAGTACTTC. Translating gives CASSHPAGTKVYEQYF.

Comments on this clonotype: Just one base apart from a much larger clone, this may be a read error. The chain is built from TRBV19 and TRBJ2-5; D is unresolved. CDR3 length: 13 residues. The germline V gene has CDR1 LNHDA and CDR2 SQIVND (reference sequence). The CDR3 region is CASTPEGQEIQYF. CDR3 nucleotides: TGTGCCAGTACCCCCGAAGGGCAAGAGATCCAGTACTTC. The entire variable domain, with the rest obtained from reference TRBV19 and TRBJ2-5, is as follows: DGGITQSPKYLFRKEGQNVTLSCEQNLNHDAMYWYRQDPGQGLRLIYYSQIVNDFQKGDIAEGYSVSREKKESFPLTVTSAQKNPTAFYLCASTPEGQEIQYFGPGTRLLVL.

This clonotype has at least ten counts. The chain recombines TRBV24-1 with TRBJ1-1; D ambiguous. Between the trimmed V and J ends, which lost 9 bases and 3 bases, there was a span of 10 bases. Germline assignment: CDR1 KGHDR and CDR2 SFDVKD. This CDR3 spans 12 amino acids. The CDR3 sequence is CATPPLDTEAFF. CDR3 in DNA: TGTGCCACCCCCCCATTGGACACTGAAGCTTTCTTT.

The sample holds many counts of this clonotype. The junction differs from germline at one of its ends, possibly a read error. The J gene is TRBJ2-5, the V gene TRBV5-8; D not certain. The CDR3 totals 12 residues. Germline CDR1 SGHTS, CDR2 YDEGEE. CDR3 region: CASSARPEPGHF. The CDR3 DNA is TGTGCCAGCAGCGCACGACCGGAACCCGGTCACTTC.

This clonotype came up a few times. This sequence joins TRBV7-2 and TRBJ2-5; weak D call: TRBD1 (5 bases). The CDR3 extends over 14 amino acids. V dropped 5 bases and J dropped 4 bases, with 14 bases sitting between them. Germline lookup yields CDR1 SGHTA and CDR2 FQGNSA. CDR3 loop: CASSASRGPETQYF. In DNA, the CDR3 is TGTGCCAGCAGCGCTTCTAGGGGTCCAGAGACCCAGTACTTC. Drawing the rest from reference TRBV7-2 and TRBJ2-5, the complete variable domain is GAGVSQSPSNKVTEKGKDVELRCDPISGHTALYWYRQSLGQGLEFLIYFQGNSAPDKSGLPSDRFSAERTGGSVSTLTIQRTQQEDSAVYLCASSASRGPETQYFGPGTRLLVL.